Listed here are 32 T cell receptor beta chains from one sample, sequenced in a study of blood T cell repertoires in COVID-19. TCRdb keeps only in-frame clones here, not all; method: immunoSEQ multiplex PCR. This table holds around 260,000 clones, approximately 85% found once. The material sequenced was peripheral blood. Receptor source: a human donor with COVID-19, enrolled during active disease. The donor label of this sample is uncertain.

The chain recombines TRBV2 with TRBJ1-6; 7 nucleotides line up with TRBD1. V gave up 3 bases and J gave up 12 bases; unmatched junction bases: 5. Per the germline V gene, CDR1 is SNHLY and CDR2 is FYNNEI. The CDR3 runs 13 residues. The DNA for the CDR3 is TGTGCCAGCAGTGACGGACAGGAGGGACCCCTCCACTTT. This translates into CASSDGQEGPLHF.

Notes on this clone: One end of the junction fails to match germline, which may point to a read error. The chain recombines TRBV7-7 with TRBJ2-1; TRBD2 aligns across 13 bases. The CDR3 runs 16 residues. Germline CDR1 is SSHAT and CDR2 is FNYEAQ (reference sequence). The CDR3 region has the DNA TGTGCTAGCAGCCGATTACTAGCGGGAGGGCCTGGTGAGCAGTTCTTC. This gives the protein CASSRLLAGGPGEQFF.

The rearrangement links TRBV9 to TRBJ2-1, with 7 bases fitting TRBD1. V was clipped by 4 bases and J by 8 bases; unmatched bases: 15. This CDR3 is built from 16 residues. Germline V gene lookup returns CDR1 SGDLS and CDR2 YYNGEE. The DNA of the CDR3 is TGTGCCAGCAGCCCCCTTCGGACAGGACCCGGCCATGAGCAGTTCTTC. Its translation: CASSPLRTGPGHEQFF.

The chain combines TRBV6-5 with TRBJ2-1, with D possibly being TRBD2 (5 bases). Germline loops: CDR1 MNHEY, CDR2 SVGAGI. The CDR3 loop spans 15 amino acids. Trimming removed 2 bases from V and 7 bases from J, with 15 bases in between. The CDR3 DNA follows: TGTGCCAGCAGTTACAAGAGGGCAACGGGGAATGAGCAGTTCTTC. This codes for CASSYKRATGNEQFF.

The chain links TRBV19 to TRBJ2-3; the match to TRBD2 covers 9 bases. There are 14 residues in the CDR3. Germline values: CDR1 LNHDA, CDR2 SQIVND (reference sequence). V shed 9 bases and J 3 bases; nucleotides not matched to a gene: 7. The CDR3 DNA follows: TGTGCCAGCCTGGCGGGAGGGCCTACAGATACGCAGTATTTT. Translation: CASLAGGPTDTQYF.

In nucleotides, the CDR3 is TGTGCCAGTAGGGTGACTAGCGCCGATACAGATACGCAGTATTTT. This translates into CASRVTSADTDTQYF. V usage is TRBV19 and J usage is TRBJ2-3; 8 nucleotides align to TRBD2. Germline lookup yields CDR1 LNHDA and CDR2 SQIVND (reference sequence). This CDR3 is 15 amino acids long. V lost 6 bases to trimming and J lost 3 bases; unmatched junction nucleotides: 8.

The CDR3 DNA follows: TGCAGCGTTGAAGATCCCCAGGGGGCCAAAAACATTCAGTACTTC. Its translation: CSVEDPQGAKNIQYF. This chain uses TRBV29-1 with TRBJ2-4, with D tentatively TRBD1 (6 bases). V was cut by 0 bases and J by 1 base, with 10 bases left in between. Per the germline V gene, CDR1 is SQVTM and CDR2 is ANQGSEA. The CDR3 has 15 amino acids. The full variable domain, in which reference TRBV29-1 and TRBJ2-4 provide the parts outside the CDR3, is SAVISQKPSRDICQRGTSLTIQCQVDSQVTMMFWYRQQPGQSLTLIATANQGSEATYESGFVIDKFPISRPNLTFSTLTVSNMSPEDSSIYLCSVEDPQGAKNIQYFGAGTRLSVL.

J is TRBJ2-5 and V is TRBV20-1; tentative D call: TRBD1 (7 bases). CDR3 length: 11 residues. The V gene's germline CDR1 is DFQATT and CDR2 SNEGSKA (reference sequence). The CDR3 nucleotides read TGCAGCAGGGGGGCCCCAGAGACCCAGTACTTC. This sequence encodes CSRGAPETQYF.

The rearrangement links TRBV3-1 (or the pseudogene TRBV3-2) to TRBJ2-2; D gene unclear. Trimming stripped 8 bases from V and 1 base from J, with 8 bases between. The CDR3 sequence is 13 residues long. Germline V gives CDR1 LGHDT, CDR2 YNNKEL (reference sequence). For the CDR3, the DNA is TGTGCCAGCGGTCAGATGAACACCGGGGAGCTGTTTTTT. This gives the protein CASGQMNTGELFF.

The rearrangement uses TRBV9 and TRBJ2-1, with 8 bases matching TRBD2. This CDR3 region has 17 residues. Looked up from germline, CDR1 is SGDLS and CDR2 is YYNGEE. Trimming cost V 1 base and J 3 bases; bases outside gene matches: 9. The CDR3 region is CASSVRAIAGFYNEQFF. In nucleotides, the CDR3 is TGTGCCAGCAGCGTAAGGGCCATAGCGGGGTTCTACAATGAGCAGTTCTTC. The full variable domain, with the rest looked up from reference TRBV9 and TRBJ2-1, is DSGVTQTPKHLITATGQRVTLRCSPRSGDLSVYWYQQSLDQGLQFLIQYYNGEERAKGNILERFSAQQFPDLHSELNLSSLELGDSALYFCASSVRAIAGFYNEQFFGPGTRLTVL.

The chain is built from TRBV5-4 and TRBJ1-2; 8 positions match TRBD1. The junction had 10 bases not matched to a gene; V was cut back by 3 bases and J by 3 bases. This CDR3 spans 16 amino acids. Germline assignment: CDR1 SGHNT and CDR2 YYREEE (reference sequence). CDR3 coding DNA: TGTGCCAGCAGCTCTACCCTTGACAGGGGATACTATGGCTACACCTTC. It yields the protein CASSSTLDRGYYGYTF.

The CDR3 reads CASSNRGTGELFF. The CDR3, as DNA: TGTGCCAGCAGCAACAGGGGCACCGGGGAGCTGTTTTTT. This chain uses TRBV6-5 with TRBJ2-2; 7 nucleotides match TRBD1. The germline gives CDR1 MNHEY, CDR2 SVGAGI. The CDR3 consists of 13 residues. V was clipped by 6 bases and J by 4 bases; unmatched bases: 2.

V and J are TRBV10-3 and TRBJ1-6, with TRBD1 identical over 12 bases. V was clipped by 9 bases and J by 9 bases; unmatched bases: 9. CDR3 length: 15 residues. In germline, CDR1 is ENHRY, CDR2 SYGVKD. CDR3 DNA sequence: TGTGCCATTACACCGGGACAGGGGGCCGGTTCACCCCTCCACTTT. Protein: CAITPGQGAGSPLHF.

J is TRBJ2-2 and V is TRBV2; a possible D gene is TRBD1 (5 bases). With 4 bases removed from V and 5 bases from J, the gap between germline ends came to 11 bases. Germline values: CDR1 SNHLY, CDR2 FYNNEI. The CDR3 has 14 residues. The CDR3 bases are TGTGCCAGCAGTGTCGACAGAGGAACCGGGGAGCTGTTTTTT. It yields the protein CASSVDRGTGELFF.

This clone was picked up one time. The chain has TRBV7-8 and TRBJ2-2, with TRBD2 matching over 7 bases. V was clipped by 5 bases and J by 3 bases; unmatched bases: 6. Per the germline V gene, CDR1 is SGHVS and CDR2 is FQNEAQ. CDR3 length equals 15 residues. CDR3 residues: CASSPGLGYTGELFF. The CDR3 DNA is TGTGCCAGCAGCCCCGGACTAGGCTACACCGGGGAGCTGTTTTTT.

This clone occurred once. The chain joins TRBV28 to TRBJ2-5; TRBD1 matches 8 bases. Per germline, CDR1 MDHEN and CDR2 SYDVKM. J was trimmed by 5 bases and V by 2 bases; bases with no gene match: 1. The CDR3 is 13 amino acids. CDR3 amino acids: CASSLQGAETQYF. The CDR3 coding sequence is TGTGCCAGCAGTTTACAGGGGGCCGAGACCCAGTACTTC.

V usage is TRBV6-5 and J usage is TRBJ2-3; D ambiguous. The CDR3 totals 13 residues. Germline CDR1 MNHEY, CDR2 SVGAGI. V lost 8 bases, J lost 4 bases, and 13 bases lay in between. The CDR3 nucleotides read TGTGCCAGCCGACTCCCTCCGTCAGATACGCAGTATTTT. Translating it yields CASRLPPSDTQYF.

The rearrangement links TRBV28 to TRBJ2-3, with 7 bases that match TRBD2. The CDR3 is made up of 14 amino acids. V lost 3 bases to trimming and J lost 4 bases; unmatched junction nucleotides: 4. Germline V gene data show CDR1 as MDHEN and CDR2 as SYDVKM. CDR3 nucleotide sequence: TGTGCCAGCAGTTTTTCGGGGGGAGCAGATACGCAGTATTTT. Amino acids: CASSFSGGADTQYF.

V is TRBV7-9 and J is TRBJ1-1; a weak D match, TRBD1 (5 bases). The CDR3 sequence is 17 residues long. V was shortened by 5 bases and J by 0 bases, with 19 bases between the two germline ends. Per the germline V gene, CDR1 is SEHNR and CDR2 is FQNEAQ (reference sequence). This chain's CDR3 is CASSGGTKQVVNTEAFF. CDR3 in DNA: TGTGCCAGCAGCGGAGGGACTAAACAGGTTGTGAACACTGAAGCTTTCTTT.

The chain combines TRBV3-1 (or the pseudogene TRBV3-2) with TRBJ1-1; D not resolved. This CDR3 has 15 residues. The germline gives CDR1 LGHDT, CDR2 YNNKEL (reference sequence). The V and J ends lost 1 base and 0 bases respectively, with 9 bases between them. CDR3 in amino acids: CASSQVFHLNTEAFF. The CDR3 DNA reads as TGTGCCAGCAGCCAAGTGTTTCATCTGAACACTGAAGCTTTCTTT.

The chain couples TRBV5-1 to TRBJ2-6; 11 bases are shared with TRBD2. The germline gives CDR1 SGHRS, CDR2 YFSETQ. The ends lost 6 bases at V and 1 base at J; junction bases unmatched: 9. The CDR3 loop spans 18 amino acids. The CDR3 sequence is CASKLTSGKVSGANVLTF. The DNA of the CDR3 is TGCGCCAGCAAGCTGACTAGCGGGAAGGTATCTGGGGCCAACGTCCTGACTTTC.

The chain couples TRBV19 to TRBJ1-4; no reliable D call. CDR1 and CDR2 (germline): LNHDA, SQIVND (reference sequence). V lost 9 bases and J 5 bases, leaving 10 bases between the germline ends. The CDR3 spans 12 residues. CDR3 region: CASNKRNEKLFF. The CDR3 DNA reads TGTGCCAGCAACAAGAGGAATGAAAAACTGTTTTTT.

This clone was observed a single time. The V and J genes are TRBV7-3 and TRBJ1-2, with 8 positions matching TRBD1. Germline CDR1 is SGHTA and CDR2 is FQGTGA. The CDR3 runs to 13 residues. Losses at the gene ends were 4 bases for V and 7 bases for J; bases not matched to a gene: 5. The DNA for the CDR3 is TGTGCCAGCAGCTACCTACAGGGGGGTGGCTACACCTTC. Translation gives CASSYLQGGGYTF.

CDR3 amino acids: CASSRRVLEVNYGYTF. The CDR3 DNA is TGTGCCAGCAGCCGCCGGGTACTAGAAGTTAACTATGGCTACACCTTC. This chain joins TRBV3-1 (or the pseudogene TRBV3-2) and TRBJ1-2, with D hard to call. The CDR3 contains 16 residues. Germline V gene sequence: CDR1 LGHDT, CDR2 YNNKEL (reference sequence). V lost 4 bases to trimming and J lost 1 base, with 16 bases between them.

In DNA, the CDR3 is TGTGCCAGTAGTATAGCGCAGGTTTACAATGAGCAGTTCTTC. It translates to CASSIAQVYNEQFF. This chain connects TRBV19 to TRBJ2-1; D not resolved. The CDR3 loop spans 14 amino acids. The V gene lost 1 base and the J gene lost 4 bases, with 8 bases spanning the gap. Per the germline V gene, CDR1 is LNHDA and CDR2 is SQIVND (reference sequence).

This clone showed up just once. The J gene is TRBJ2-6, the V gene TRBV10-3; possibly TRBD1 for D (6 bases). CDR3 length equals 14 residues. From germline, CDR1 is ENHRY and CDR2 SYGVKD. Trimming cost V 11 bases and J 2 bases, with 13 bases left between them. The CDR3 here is CAASGVPGANVLTF. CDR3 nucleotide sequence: TGTGCCGCTTCAGGGGTCCCTGGGGCCAACGTCCTGACTTTC.

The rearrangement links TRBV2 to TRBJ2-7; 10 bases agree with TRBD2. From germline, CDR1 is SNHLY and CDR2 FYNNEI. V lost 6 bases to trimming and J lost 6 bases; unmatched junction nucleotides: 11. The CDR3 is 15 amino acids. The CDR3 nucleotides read TGTGCCAGCAGCGTCACAGCGGGAGGGCCCCGCGAGCAGTACTTC. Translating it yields CASSVTAGGPREQYF.

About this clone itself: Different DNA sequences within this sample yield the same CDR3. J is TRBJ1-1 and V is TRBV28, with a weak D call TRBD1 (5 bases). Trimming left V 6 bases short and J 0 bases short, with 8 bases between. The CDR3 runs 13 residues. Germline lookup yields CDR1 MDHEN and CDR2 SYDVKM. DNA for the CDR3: TGTGCCAGCAGGCGACAGCTGAACACTGAAGCTTTCTTT. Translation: CASRRQLNTEAFF.

CDR3 protein: CASSPGLGSGYEQYF. In DNA form, the CDR3 reads TGTGCCAGCAGCCCAGGACTGGGTTCGGGCTACGAGCAGTACTTC. The chain uses TRBV7-3 and TRBJ2-7; possibly TRBD2 for D (5 bases). The V gene lost 5 bases and the J gene lost 3 bases, with 17 bases spanning the gap. This CDR3 is 15 amino acids long. Per germline, CDR1 SGHTA and CDR2 FQGTGA. The full variable domain, in which reference TRBV7-3 and TRBJ2-7 provide the parts outside the CDR3, is GAGVSQTPSNKVTEKGKYVELRCDPISGHTALYWYRQSLGQGPEFLIYFQGTGAADDSGLPNDRFFAVRPEGSVSTLKIQRTERGDSAVYLCASSPGLGSGYEQYFGPGTRLTVT.

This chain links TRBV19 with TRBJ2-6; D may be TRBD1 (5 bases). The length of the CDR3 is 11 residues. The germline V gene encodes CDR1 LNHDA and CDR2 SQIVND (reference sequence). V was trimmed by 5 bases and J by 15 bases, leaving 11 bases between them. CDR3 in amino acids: CASSQVGDLTF. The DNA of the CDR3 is TGTGCCAGTAGTCAGGTAGGGGACCTGACTTTC.

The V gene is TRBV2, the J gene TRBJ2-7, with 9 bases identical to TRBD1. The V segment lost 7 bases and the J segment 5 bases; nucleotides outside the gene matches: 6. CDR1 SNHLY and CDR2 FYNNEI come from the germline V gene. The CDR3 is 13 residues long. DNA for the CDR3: TGTGCCAGCAAACTGGGACAGGGTAACGAGCAGTACTTC. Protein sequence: CASKLGQGNEQYF.

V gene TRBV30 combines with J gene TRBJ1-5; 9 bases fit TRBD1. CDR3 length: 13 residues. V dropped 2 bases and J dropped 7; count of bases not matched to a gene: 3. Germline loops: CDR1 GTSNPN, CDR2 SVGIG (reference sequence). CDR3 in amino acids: CAWSLDRGQPQHF. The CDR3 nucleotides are TGTGCCTGGAGTTTGGACAGGGGCCAGCCCCAGCATTTT.